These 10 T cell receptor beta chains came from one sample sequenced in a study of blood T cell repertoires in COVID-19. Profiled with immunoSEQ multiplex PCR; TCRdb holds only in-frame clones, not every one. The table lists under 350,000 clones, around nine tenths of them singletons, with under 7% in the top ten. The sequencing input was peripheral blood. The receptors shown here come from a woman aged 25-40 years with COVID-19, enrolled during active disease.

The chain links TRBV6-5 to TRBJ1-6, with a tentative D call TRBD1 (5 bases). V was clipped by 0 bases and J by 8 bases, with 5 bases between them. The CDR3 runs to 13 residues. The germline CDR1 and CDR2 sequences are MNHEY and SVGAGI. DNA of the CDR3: TGTGCCAGCAGTTACTCGACAGATTCACCCCTCCACTTT. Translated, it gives CASSYSTDSPLHF.

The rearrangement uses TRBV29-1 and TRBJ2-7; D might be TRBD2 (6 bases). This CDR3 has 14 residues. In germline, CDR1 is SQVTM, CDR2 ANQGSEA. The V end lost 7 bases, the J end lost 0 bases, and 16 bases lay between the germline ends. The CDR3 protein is CSAELAGHSYEQYF. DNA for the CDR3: TGCAGCGCCGAGCTGGCGGGGCACTCCTACGAGCAGTACTTC.

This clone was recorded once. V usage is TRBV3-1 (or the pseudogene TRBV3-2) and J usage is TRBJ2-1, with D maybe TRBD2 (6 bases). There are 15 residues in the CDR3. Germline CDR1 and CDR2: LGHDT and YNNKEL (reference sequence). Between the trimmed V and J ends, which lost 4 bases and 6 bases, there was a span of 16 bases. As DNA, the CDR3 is TGTGCCAGCAGCCCCAAATCGACTAGGTTCAATGAGCAGTTCTTC. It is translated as CASSPKSTRFNEQFF.

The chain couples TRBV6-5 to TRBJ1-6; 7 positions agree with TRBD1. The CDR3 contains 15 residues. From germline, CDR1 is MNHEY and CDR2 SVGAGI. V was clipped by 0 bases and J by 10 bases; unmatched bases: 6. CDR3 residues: CASSYSRGTRSPLHF. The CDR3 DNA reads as TGTGCCAGCAGTTACTCCAGGGGGACCCGCTCACCCCTCCACTTT.

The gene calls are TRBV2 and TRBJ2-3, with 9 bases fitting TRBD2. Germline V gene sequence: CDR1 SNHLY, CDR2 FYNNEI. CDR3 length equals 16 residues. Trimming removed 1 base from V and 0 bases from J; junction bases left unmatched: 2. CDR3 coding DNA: TGTGCCAGCAGTGAAGGACTAGCGGTGAGCACAGATACGCAGTATTTT. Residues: CASSEGLAVSTDTQYF.

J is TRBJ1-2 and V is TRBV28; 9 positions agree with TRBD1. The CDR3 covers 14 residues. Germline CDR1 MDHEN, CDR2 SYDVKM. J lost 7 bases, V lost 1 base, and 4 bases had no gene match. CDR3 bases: TGTGCCAGCAGTTTATTGGGGACAGGGCGTGGCTACACCTTC. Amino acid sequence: CASSLLGTGRGYTF.

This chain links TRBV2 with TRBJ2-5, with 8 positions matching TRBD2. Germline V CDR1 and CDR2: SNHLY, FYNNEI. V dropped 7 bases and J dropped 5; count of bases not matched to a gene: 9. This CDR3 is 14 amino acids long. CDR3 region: CASNPRGGWETQYF. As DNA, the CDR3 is TGTGCCAGCAACCCCCGGGGGGGGTGGGAGACCCAGTACTTC.

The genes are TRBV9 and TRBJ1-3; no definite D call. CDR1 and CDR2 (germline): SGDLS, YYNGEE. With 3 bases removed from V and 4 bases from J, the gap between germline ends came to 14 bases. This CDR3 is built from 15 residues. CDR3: CASSASVKWGNTIYF. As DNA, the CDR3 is TGTGCCAGCAGCGCCAGTGTCAAATGGGGAAACACCATATATTTT. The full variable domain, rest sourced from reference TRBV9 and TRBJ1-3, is DSGVTQTPKHLITATGQRVTLRCSPRSGDLSVYWYQQSLDQGLQFLIQYYNGEERAKGNILERFSAQQFPDLHSELNLSSLELGDSALYFCASSASVKWGNTIYFGEGSWLTVV.

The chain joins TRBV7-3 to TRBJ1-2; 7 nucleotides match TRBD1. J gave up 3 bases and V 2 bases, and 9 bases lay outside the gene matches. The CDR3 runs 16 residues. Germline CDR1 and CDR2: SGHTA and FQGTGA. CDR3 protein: CASSLGSGTEDYGYTF. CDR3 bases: TGTGCCAGCAGCTTAGGATCCGGGACAGAGGACTATGGCTACACCTTC.

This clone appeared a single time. The CDR3 DNA sequence: TGTGCCAGCAGTTTCGGGTATCGCTCCAATGAGCAGTTCTTC. It encodes CASSFGYRSNEQFF. The chain links TRBV28 to TRBJ2-1; D remains ambiguous. Looked up from germline, CDR1 is MDHEN and CDR2 is SYDVKM. V shed 3 bases and J shed 6 bases, with 12 bases lying between them. CDR3 length: 14 amino acids.